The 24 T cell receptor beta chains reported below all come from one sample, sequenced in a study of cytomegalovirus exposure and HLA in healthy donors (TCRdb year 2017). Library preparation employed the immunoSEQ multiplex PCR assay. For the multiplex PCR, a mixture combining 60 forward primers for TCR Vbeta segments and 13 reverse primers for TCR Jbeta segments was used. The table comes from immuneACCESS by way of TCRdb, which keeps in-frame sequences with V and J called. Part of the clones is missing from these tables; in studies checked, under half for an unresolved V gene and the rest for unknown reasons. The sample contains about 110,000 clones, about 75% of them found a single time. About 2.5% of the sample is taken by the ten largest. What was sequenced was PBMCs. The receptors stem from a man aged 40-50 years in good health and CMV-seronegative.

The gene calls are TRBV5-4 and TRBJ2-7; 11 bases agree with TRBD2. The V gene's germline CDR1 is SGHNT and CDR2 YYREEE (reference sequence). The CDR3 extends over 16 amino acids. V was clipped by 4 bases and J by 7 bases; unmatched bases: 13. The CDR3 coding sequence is TGTGCCAGCAGCGCGCCACTAGCGGGGGTCCGAGAAGAGCAGTACTTC. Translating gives CASSAPLAGVREEQYF.

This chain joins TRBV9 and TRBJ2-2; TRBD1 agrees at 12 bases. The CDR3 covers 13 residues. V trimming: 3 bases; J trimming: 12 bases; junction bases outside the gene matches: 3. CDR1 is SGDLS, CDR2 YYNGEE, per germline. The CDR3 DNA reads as TGTGCCAGCAGCGCCGGGACAGGGGGCCAGCTGTTTTTT. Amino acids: CASSAGTGGQLFF.

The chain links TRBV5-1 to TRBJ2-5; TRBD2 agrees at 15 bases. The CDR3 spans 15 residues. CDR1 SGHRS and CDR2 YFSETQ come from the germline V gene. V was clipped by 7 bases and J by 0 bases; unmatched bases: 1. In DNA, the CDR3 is TGCGCCAGCGGGACTAGCGGGGGGAACCAAGAGACCCAGTACTTC. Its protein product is CASGTSGGNQETQYF.

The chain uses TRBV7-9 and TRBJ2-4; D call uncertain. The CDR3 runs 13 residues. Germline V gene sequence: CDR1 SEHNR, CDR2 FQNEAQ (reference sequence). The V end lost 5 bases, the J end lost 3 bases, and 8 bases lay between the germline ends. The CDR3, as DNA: TGTGCCAGCAGCGCGGCGTTCAAAAACATTCAGTACTTC. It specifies CASSAAFKNIQYF.

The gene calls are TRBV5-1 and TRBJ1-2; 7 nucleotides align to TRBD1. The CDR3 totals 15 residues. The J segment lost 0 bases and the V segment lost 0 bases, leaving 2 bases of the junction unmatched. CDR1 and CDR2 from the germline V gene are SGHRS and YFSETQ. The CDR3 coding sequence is TGCGCCAGCAGCTTGGTAGGACAGGCTAACTATGGCTACACCTTC. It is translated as CASSLVGQANYGYTF.

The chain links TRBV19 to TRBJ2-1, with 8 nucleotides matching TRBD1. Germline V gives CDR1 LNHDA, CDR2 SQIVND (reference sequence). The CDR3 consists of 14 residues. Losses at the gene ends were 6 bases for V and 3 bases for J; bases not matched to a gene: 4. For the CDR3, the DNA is TGTGCCAGTAGCATCGGACAGGGCTACAATGAGCAGTTCTTC. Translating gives CASSIGQGYNEQFF. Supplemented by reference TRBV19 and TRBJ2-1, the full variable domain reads DGGITQSPKYLFRKEGQNVTLSCEQNLNHDAMYWYRQDPGQGLRLIYYSQIVNDFQKGDIAEGYSVSREKKESFPLTVTSAQKNPTAFYLCASSIGQGYNEQFFGPGTRLTVL.

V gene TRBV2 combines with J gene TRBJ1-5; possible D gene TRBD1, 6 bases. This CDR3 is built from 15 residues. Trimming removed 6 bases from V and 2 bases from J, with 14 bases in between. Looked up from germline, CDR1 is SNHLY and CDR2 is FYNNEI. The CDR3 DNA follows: TGTGCCAGCAGCCCGCGACAGGCTCGCAATCAGCCCCAGCATTTT. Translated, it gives CASSPRQARNQPQHF.

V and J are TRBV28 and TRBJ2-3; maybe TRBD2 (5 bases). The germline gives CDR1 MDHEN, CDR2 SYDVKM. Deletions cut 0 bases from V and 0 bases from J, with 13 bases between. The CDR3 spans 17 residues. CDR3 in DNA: TGTGCCAGCAGTTTATGGGCAGGAGGACGAAGCACAGATACGCAGTATTTT. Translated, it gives CASSLWAGGRSTDTQYF.

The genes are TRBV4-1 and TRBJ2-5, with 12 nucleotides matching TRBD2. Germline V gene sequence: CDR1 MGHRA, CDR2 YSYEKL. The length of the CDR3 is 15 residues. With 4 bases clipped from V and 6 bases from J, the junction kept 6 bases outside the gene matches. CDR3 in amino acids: CASSRTSGEAKTQYF. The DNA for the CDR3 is TGCGCCAGCAGCCGGACTAGCGGGGAGGCGAAGACCCAGTACTTC.

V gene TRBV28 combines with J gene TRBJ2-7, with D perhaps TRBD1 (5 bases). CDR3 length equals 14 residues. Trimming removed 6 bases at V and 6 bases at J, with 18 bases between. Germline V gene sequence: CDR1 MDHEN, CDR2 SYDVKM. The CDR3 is CASRSQGRVAEQYF. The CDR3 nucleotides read TGTGCCAGCAGATCCCAGGGAAGGGTCGCCGAGCAGTACTTC.

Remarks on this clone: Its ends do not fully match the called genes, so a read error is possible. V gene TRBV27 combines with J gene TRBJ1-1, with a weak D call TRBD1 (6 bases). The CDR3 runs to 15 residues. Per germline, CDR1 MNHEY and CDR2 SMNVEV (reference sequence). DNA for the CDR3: TGTGCCAGCAGTTTAACTGGACAGAGGAACGCTGAAGCTTTCTTT. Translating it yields CASSLTGQRNAEAFF.

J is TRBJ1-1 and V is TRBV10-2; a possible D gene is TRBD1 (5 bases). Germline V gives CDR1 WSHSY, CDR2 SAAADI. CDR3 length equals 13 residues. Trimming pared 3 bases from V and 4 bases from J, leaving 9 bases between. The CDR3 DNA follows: TGCGCCAGCAGTGAAACAGGTGCCACTGAAGCTTTCTTT. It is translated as CASSETGATEAFF.

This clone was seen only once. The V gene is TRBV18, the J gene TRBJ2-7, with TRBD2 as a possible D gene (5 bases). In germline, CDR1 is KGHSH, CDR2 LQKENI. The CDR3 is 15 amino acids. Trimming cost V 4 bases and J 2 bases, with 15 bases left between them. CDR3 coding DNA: TGTGCCAGCTCACTCACAGTTCTAGCCACCTACGAGCAGTACTTC. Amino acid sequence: CASSLTVLATYEQYF. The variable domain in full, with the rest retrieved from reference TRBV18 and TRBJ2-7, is NAGVMQNPRHLVRRRGQEARLRCSPMKGHSHVYWYRQLPEEGLKFMVYLQKENIIDESGMPKERFSAEFPKEGPSILRIQQVVRGDSAAYFCASSLTVLATYEQYFGPGTRLTVT.

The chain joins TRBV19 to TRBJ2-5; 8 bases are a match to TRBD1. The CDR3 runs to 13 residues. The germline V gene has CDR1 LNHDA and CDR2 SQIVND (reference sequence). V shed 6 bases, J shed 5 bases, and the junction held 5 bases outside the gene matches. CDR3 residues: CASRDRARETQYF. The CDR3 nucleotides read TGTGCCAGTAGGGACAGGGCGAGGGAGACCCAGTACTTC.

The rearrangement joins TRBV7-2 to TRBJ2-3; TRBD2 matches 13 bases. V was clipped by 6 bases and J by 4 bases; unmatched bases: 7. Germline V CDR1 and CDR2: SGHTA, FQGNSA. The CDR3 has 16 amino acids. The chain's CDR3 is CASRPTSGGAPDTQYF. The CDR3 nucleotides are TGTGCCAGCAGACCAACTAGCGGGGGGGCACCAGATACGCAGTATTTT. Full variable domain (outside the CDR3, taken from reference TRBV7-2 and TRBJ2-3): GAGVSQSPSNKVTEKGKDVELRCDPISGHTALYWYRQSLGQGLEFLIYFQGNSAPDKSGLPSDRFSAERTGGSVSTLTIQRTQQEDSAVYLCASRPTSGGAPDTQYFGPGTRLTVL.

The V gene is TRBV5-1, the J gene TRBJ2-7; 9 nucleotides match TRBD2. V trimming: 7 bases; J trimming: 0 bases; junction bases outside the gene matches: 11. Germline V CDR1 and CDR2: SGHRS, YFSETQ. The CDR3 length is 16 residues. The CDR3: CASGGSSGGTSYEQYF. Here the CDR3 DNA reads TGCGCCAGCGGCGGCAGTAGCGGGGGAACCTCCTACGAGCAGTACTTC.

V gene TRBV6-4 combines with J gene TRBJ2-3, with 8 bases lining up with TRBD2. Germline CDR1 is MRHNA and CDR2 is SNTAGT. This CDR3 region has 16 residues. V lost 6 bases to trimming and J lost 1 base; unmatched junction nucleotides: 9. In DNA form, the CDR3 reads TGTGCCAGCAGGGCCAGCGGGGGCCGGGGCACAGATACGCAGTATTTT. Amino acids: CASRASGGRGTDTQYF.

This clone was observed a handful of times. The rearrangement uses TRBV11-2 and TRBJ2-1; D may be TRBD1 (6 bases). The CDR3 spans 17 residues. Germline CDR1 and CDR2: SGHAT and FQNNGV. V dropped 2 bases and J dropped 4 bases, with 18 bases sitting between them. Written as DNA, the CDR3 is TGTGCCAGCAGCTTATCCACTAGGGGGACAAGGTACAATGAGCAGTTCTTC. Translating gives CASSLSTRGTRYNEQFF.

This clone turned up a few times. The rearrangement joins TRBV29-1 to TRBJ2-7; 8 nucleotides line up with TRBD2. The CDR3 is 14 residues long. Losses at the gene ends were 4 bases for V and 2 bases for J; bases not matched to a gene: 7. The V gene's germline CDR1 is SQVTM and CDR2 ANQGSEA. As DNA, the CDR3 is TGCAGCGTTGTAGCCGGGACTAGGGCCTACGAGCAGTACTTC. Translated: CSVVAGTRAYEQYF.

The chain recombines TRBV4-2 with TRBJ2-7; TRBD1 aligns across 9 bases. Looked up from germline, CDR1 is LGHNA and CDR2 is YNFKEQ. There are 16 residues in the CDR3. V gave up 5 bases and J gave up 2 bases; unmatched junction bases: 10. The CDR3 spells CASSAGQGPPAYEQYF. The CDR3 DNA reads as TGTGCCAGCAGCGCAGGACAGGGGCCTCCAGCCTACGAGCAGTACTTC.

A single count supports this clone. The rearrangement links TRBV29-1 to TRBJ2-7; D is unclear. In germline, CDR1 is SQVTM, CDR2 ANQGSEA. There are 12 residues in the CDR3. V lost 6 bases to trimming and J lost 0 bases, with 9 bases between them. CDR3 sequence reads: CSVRVSSYEQYF. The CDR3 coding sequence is TGCAGCGTACGAGTTAGCTCCTACGAGCAGTACTTC.

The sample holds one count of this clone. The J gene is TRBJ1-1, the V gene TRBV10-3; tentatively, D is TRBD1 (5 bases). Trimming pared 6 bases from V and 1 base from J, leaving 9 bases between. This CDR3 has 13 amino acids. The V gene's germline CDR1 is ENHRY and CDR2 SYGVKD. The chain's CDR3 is CAISSTGNTEAFF. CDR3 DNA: TGTGCCATCAGCAGTACAGGGAACACTGAAGCTTTCTTT.

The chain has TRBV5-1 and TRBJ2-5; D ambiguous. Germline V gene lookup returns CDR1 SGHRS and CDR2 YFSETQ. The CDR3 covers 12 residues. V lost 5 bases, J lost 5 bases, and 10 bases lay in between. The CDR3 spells CASRRVDETQYF. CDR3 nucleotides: TGCGCCAGCAGACGGGTAGACGAGACCCAGTACTTC.

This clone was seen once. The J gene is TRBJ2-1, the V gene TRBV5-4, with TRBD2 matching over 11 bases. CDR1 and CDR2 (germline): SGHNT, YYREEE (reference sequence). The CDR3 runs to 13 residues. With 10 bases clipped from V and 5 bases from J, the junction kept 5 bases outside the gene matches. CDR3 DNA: TGTGCCTCTCGACTAGCGGGGCACAATGAGCAGTTCTTC. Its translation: CASRLAGHNEQFF.